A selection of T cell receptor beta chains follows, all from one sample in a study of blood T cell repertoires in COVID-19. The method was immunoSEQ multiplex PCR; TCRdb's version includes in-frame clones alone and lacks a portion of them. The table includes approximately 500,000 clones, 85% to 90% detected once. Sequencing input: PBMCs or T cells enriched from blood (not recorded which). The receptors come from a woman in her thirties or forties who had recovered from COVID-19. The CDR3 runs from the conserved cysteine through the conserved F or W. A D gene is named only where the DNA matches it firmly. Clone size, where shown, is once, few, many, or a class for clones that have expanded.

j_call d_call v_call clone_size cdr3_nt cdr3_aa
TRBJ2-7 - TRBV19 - TGTGCCAGTAGTATAGTCGGGACTTTCTCTACCTACGAGCAGTACTTC CASSIVGTFSTYEQYF
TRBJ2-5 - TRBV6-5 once TGTGCCAGCAGTTACCACTTTAGACAGCCCCGAACCCAGTACTTC CASSYHFRQPRTQYF
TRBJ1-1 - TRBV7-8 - TGTGCCAGCAGCGCTAGGGAAGGGCGACTAGGGGAAGCTTTCTTT CASSAREGRLGEAFF
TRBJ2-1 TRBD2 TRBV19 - TGTGCCAGTACCCGAACTAGCGGGGGGTTTGGGAATGAGCAGTTCTTC CASTRTSGGFGNEQFF
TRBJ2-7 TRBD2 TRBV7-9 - TGTGCCAGCAGCTTAGGATCTAGCGGGAGGGCCGCGCAGTACTTC CASSLGSSGRAAQYF
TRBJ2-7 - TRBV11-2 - TGTGCCAGCAGCCTCGGGTCCTCCTACGAGCAGTACTTC CASSLGSSYEQYF
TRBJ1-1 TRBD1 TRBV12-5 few TGTGCTAGTGGTTTGGGGACAGGTCTGAACACTGAAGCTTTCTTT CASGLGTGLNTEAFF
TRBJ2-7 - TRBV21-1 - TGTGCCAGCAGCAAAACTAGCGCCGCCTACGAGCAGTACTTC CASSKTSAAYEQYF
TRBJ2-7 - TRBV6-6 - TGTGCCAGCAGTTACGGGGAGCACTACGAGCAGTACTTC CASSYGEHYEQYF
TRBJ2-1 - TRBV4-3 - TGCGCCAGCAGCCAAGAAACGGAATACCCAGGGAAGTTCTTC CASSQETEYPGKFF
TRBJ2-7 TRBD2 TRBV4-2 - TGTGCCAGCAGCCAAGAAATCGTGGCTAGCGGGATGAGGGAGCAGTACTTC CASSQEIVASGMREQYF
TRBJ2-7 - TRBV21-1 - TGTGCCAGCAGCGGACCTTTCCGGGACACAGGACTAGCGGGGGCCTACGAGCAGTACTTC CASSGPFRDTGLAGAYEQYF
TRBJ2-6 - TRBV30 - TGTGCCTGGACCTCAGGTCGTGTCTTTGGGGACACTGGGGCCAACGTCCTGACTTTC CAWTSGRVFGDTGANVLTF
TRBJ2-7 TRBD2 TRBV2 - TGTGCCAGCAGTGATCGGGTGGTCTCCGGGACTAACGAGCAGTACTTC CASSDRVVSGTNEQYF
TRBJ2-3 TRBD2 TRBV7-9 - TGTGCCAGCAGTTTTAGCGGGAACGCAGATACGCAGTATTTT CASSFSGNADTQYF
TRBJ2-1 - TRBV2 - TGTGCCAGCAGTGTAGCGGAGGTGAATGAGCAGTTCTTC CASSVAEVNEQFF
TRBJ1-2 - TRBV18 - TGTGCCAGCTCACCACCCCCCCGACTGACAGAGAACTATGGCTACACCTTC CASSPPPRLTENYGYTF
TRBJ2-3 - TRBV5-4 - TGTGCCAGCAGCCAGACAGATACGCAGTATTTT CASSQTDTQYF
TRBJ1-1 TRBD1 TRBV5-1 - TGCGCCAGTAAATGGGACAGTTTTAACACTGAAGCTTTCTTT CASKWDSFNTEAFF
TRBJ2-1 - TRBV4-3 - TGCGCCAGCAGCCTCAATGCGGGTCGGGATTGGGCTCACTACAATGAGCAGTTCTTC CASSLNAGRDWAHYNEQFF
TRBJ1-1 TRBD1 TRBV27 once TGTGCCAGCAGTTTGGAATTCAGGGGGCGCACCACTGAAGCTTTCTTT CASSLEFRGRTTEAFF
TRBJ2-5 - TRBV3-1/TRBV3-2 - TGTGCCAGCAGGGTTGGCGGGGAAGAGACCCAGTACTTC CASRVGGEETQYF
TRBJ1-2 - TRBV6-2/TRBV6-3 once TGTGCCAGCAGTCACTCGGGCGGCTACACCTTC CASSHSGGYTF
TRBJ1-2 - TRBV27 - TGTGCCAGCAGACATACTGGAACAGGGATCTATGGCTACACCTTC CASRHTGTGIYGYTF
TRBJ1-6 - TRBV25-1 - TGTGCCAGCAGTGTTGACAAGGCCTATTCACCCCTCCACTTT CASSVDKAYSPLHF
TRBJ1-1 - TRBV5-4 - TGTGCCAGCAGCTTGGGACAGTCGGTGAACACTGAAGCTTTCTTT CASSLGQSVNTEAFF
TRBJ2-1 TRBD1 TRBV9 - TGTGCCAGCAGGCGACAGGGTGCGGATGAGCAGTTCTTC CASRRQGADEQFF
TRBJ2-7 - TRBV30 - TGTGCCTGGAGTAATCAGGTTTCCGAGCAGTACTTC CAWSNQVSEQYF
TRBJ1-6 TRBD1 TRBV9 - TGTGCCAGCAGCCGGGACAGGCTGAATTCACCCCTCCACTTT CASSRDRLNSPLHF
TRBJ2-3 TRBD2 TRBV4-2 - TGTGCCAGCAGCCAAGATTATGCGGGGGATTTGGGCACAGATACGCAGTATTTT CASSQDYAGDLGTDTQYF
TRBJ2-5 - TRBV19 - TGTGCCAGTAGTGCCTGGAAGGGGCAAGAGACCCAGTACTTC CASSAWKGQETQYF
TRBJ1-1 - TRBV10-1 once TGCGCCAGCGCGACCGGGACTAGAGCTGAAGCTTTCTTT CASATGTRAEAFF
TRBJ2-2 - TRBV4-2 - TGTGCCAGCAGCCAAGATGCGGGGAACACCGGGGAGCTGTTTTTT CASSQDAGNTGELFF
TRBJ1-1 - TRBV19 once TGTGCCAGTAGTATTTCTCTACCGGGACATGGAAACACTGAAGCTTTCTTT CASSISLPGHGNTEAFF
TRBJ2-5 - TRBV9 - TGTGCCAGCAGCCCAGATGGGCACGCGGGAGAGACCCAGTACTTC CASSPDGHAGETQYF
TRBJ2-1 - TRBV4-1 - TGCGCCAGCAGCCCAACCAACAGGGATGAGCAGTTCTTC CASSPTNRDEQFF
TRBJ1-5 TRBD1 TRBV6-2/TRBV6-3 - TGTGCCAGCAGTGCATCGACAGGGGTCGGCAATCAGCCCCAGCATTTT CASSASTGVGNQPQHF
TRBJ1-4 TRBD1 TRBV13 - TGTGCCAGCAGCTTGACAGGGCGGAATGAAAAACTGTTTTTT CASSLTGRNEKLFF
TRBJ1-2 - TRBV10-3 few TGTGCCATCAGCAACGAGGAGGCGGCAGCACCCTCTAACTATGGCTACACCTTC CAISNEEAAAPSNYGYTF
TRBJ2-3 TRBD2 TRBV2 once TGTGCCAGCAGTGTTAAAACTAGCGCAGATACGCAGTATTTT CASSVKTSADTQYF
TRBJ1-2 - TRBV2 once TGTGCCAGCAGAATCTCCCTGACAGCTACTAACTATGGCTACACCTTC CASRISLTATNYGYTF
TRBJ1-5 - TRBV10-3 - TGTGCCATCAGTGAGCGGGTGGAGCATCAGCCCCAGCATTTT CAISERVEHQPQHF
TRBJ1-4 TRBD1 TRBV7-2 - TGTGCCAGCAGCTTAGCGGGGACAGGAATGGGTGAAAAACTGTTTTTT CASSLAGTGMGEKLFF
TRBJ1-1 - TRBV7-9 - TGTGCCAGCAGCTTAAATTGGCAGGGTTCTGAAGCTTTCTTT CASSLNWQGSEAFF
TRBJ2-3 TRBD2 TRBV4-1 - TGCGCCAGCAGCCAAGATGGGGGTAGCGGGAGGGCGTCTAGCACAGATACGCAGTATTTT CASSQDGGSGRASSTDTQYF
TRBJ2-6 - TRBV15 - TGTGCCACCAATCTTCAGAACTCTGGGGCCAACGTCCTGACTTTC CATNLQNSGANVLTF
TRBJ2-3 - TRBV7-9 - TGTGCCAGCAGCTCGGAGGGTACGCAGTATTTT CASSSEGTQYF
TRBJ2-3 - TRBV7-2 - TGTGCCAGCAGCTACGGGGGAAGGGGATGGGGCACAGATACGCAGTATTTT CASSYGGRGWGTDTQYF
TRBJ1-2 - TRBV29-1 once TGCAGCGTTGAAGATCTAGGGGCGCGGGGCTACACCTTC CSVEDLGARGYTF
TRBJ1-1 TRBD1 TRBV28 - TGTGCCAGCAGGATCTTTACAGGGGGAACTGAAGCTTTCTTT CASRIFTGGTEAFF
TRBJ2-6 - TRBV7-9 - TGTGCCAGCAGCTCCCCTCCACAGAGCTCTGGGGCCAACGTCCTGACTTTC CASSSPPQSSGANVLTF
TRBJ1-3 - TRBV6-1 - TGTGCCAGCAGTGAAGGGCAGGGACTGGGGAACACCATATATTTT CASSEGQGLGNTIYF